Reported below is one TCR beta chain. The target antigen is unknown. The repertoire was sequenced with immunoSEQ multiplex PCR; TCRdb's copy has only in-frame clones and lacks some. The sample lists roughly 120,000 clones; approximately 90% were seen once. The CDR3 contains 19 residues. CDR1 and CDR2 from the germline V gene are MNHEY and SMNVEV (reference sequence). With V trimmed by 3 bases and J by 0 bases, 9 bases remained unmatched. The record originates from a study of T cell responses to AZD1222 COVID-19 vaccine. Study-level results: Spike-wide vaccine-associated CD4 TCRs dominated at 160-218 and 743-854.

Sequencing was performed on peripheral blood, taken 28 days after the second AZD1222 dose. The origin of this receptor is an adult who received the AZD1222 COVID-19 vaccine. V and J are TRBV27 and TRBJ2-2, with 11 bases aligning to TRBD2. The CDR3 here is CASSFPPSGGSSNTGELFF. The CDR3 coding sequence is TGTGCCAGCAGTTTCCCCCCTAGCGGGGGGTCCTCGAACACCGGGGAGCTGTTTTTT.